These T cell receptor beta chains were read from a single sample in a study of blood T cell repertoires in COVID-19. The data were produced by immunoSEQ multiplex PCR, yet TCRdb's version contains in-frame clones alone and is incomplete. This repertoire shows 250,000 to 300,000 clones, around 83% found once; its top ten account for over 4%. Sequencing was carried out using PBMCs or T cells enriched from blood (not recorded which). Every receptor here comes from a man aged 40-55 years who had been exposed to COVID-19. Both conserved end residues are part of each CDR3. The D gene is left open where the match is weak. Only some rows state a clone size, as once, few, many or a class for expanded clones.

d_gene,j_gene,abundance,v_gene,CDR3nt,CDR3aa
-,TRBJ2-7,-,TRBV6-2/TRBV6-3,TGTGCCAGCAGTTACCCGGGGCTAGCGCTTACCTACGAGCAGTACTTC,CASSYPGLALTYEQYF
TRBD1,TRBJ2-3,-,TRBV27,TGTGCCAGCAGTCTTGGACAGGCCCTTGTTGGGGATACGCAGTATTTT,CASSLGQALVGDTQYF
-,TRBJ1-6,-,TRBV3-1/TRBV3-2,TGTGCCAGCAGACAGGGTGTCTTATCCTATAATTCACCCCTCCACTTT,CASRQGVLSYNSPLHF
TRBD1,TRBJ2-1,-,TRBV27,TGTGCCAGCAGTCGGACAGGGTCTTTTCCCTACAATGAGCAGTTCTTC,CASSRTGSFPYNEQFF
-,TRBJ1-1,-,TRBV19,TGTGCCAGTAGTATACAGGGGCTCACTGAAGCTTTCTTT,CASSIQGLTEAFF
TRBD2,TRBJ2-6,-,TRBV14,TGTGCCAGTGCTGAACGGGGGGGCTATGAGGCCAACGTCCTGACTTTC,CASAERGGYEANVLTF
TRBD2,TRBJ2-3,-,TRBV27,TGTGCCAGCAGTCCATCTACTAGCGGGAGATCAGATACGCAGTATTTT,CASSPSTSGRSDTQYF
TRBD2,TRBJ2-1,-,TRBV6-5,TGTGCCAGCAGGCCCCCGGGACTAGAGCAGTTCTTC,CASRPPGLEQFF
-,TRBJ2-3,-,TRBV3-1/TRBV3-2,TGTGCCAGCAGCCCCGGGGGAATTTCCACAGATACGCAGTATTTT,CASSPGGISTDTQYF
TRBD1,TRBJ1-4,few,TRBV19,TGTGCCAGTGCGACAGGGGGCGTTGAAAAACTGTTTTTT,CASATGGVEKLFF
-,TRBJ1-1,-,TRBV5-6,TGTGCCAGCAGCCCCACCGAGTTACCTGAAGCTTTCTTT,CASSPTELPEAFF
-,TRBJ2-7,-,TRBV11-3,TGTGCCAGCAGATCACAGGACTACGAGCAGTACTTC,CASRSQDYEQYF
-,TRBJ1-2,-,TRBV12-5,TGTGCTAGTGGTTTCTCCGGTGGACAGTATGGCTACACCTTC,CASGFSGGQYGYTF
TRBD1,TRBJ1-5,-,TRBV10-2,TGCGCCAGCTCCGGGACAGCAAATCAGCCCCAGCATTTT,CASSGTANQPQHF
TRBD1,TRBJ1-5,-,TRBV12-5,TGTGCTAGTGGACCGGGACAGGGGAACAATCAGCCCCAGCATTTT,CASGPGQGNNQPQHF
TRBD1,TRBJ1-2,-,TRBV3-1/TRBV3-2,TGTGCCAGCAACCCGTTGGGACAGTTTTACTATGGCTACACCTTC,CASNPLGQFYYGYTF
TRBD1,TRBJ2-7,-,TRBV15,TGTGCCACCAGCATCATAAATCCGGGACAGAACTACGAGCAGTACTTC,CATSIINPGQNYEQYF
TRBD1,TRBJ2-2,-,TRBV24-1,TGTGCCACCAGTGACATCGGGACAGGGGCGAACACCGGGGAGCTGTTTTTT,CATSDIGTGANTGELFF
-,TRBJ1-1,many,TRBV6-6,TGTGCCAGCGGTCAAAACGAGGCTTTCTTT,CASGQNEAFF
-,TRBJ2-7,-,TRBV10-3,TGTGCCATCAGTGAGTTCAGTCCTTACGAGCAGTACTTC,CAISEFSPYEQYF
-,TRBJ2-5,-,TRBV6-5,TGTGCCACAGGCTACCCGGAGACCCAGTACTTC,CATGYPETQYF
-,TRBJ1-1,few,TRBV12-3/TRBV12-4,TGTGCCAGCAGTCCTCTCCCCGACACTTTCTTT,CASSPLPDTFF
TRBD2,TRBJ2-3,-,TRBV7-8,TGTGCCAGCAAAATGGGGGGACTAGCTAGCACAGATACGCAGTATTTT,CASKMGGLASTDTQYF
-,TRBJ2-7,-,TRBV21-1,TGTGCCAGCAGCAAACTCCCCAAGTCGGAGGTCGAGCAGTACTTC,CASSKLPKSEVEQYF